Sequencing of this TCR beta chain was carried out in a study of CD8 T cells in Susac syndrome. The overall study: Intravenous immunoglobulin alone or corticosteroids were being given to patients with Susac syndrome at blood draw, unless they were therapy-naive.

The germline V gene encodes CDR1 MGHDK and CDR2 SYGVNS. J gave up 4 bases and V 2 bases, and 0 bases lay outside the gene matches. The CDR3 runs 15 residues. The sequenced target, TCR beta, came from blood CD8+ and CD4+ T cells. Reverse transcription used about 0.5 to 1 ug RNA and random hexamers. Via MiXCR, TCRdb re-called the immunoSEQ multiplex PCR reads, giving one row per CDR3 protein. The sample comprises about 190,000 distinct CDR3 sequences, 85% to 95% of which are singletons, and 0.15% to 0.2% rests with the top ten. The rearrangement links TRBV25-1 to TRBJ2-1, with TRBD2 matching 12 bases. Input material: CD8+ T cells from PBMCs. This clonotype originated in a human donor with Susac syndrome. The CDR3, as DNA: TGTGCCAGCAGTGAAACTAGCGGGAGGTACAATGAGCAGTTCTTC. Residues: CASSETSGRYNEQFF. Drawing the rest from reference TRBV25-1 and TRBJ2-1, the complete variable domain is EADIYQTPRYLVIGTGKKITLECSQTMGHDKMYWYQQDPGMELHLIHYSYGVNSTEKGDLSSESTVSRIRTEHFPLTLESARPSHTSQYLCASSETSGRYNEQFFGPGTRLTVL.